The 8 T cell receptor beta chains below were found in one sample sequenced in a study of CD8 T cells in ankylosing spondylitis. In TCRdb, the 5' RACE reads were re-called with MiXCR into one record per CDR3 protein. The sample yields approximately 150,000 distinct CDR3 sequences, roughly 44% seen once. Sequencing was performed on synovial fluid, either unsorted or a sorted T cell fraction (not recorded which). These receptors came from a male donor with ankylosing spondylitis.

This chain connects TRBV29-1 to TRBJ2-7; 9 bases are a match to TRBD2. The junction had 9 bases not matched to a gene; V was cut back by 6 bases and J by 6 bases. The CDR3 contains 13 residues. Germline V CDR1 and CDR2: SQVTM, ANQGSEA. Written as DNA, the CDR3 is TGCAGCGTCGCCGCGGGGGGGACCCTCGAGCAGTACTTC. Translating it yields CSVAAGGTLEQYF.

This sequence joins TRBV6-5 and TRBJ2-7; 8 nucleotides line up with TRBD2. This CDR3 is 14 amino acids long. Losses at the gene ends were 0 bases for V and 7 bases for J; bases not matched to a gene: 5. Germline V gene data show CDR1 as MNHEY and CDR2 as SVGAGI. The CDR3 nucleotides are TGTGCCAGCAGTTACTCGTTCCCTAGCGGGGAGCAGTACTTC. Its protein is CASSYSFPSGEQYF.

This clonotype was found many times. This sequence joins TRBV5-1 and TRBJ1-1; D call uncertain. CDR3 size: 13 residues. The germline CDR1 and CDR2 sequences are SGHRS and YFSETQ. The V gene lost 2 bases and the J gene lost 1 base, with 6 bases spanning the gap. The CDR3 nucleotides are TGCGCCAGCAGCTTAGGCACGAACACTGAAGCTTTCTTT. This gives the protein CASSLGTNTEAFF.

There are a few counts of this clonotype. This chain connects TRBV27 to TRBJ2-3; no firm D call. Between the trimmed V and J ends, which lost 4 bases and 0 bases, there was a span of 8 bases. The CDR3 spans 14 residues. CDR1 is MNHEY and CDR2 is SMNVEV in the germline V gene (reference sequence). The CDR3 nucleotides are TGTGCCAGCAGTTCTCAGTCTAGCACAGATACGCAGTATTTT. Encoded protein: CASSSQSSTDTQYF.

This clonotype occurred a few times. The chain couples TRBV11-2 to TRBJ2-3; D not resolved. CDR3 length equals 13 residues. CDR1 is SGHAT and CDR2 is FQNNGV in the germline V gene. The V and J ends lost 6 bases and 4 bases respectively, with 11 bases between them. The CDR3 protein is CASRRPGADTQYF. For the CDR3, the DNA is TGTGCCAGCAGGAGACCCGGTGCAGATACGCAGTATTTT. Looking up the rest from reference TRBV11-2 and TRBJ2-3 gives the full variable domain: EAGVAQSPRYKIIEKRQSVAFWCNPISGHATLYWYQQILGQGPKLLIQFQNNGVVDDSQLPKDRFSAERLKGVDSTLKIQPAKLEDSAVYLCASRRPGADTQYFGPGTRLTVL.

This clonotype appeared many times. V usage is TRBV4-1 and J usage is TRBJ2-2; the match to TRBD2 covers 11 bases. The CDR3 contains 18 residues. J lost 0 bases, V lost 4 bases, and 7 bases had no gene match. Germline assignment: CDR1 MGHRA and CDR2 YSYEKL. Here the CDR3 DNA reads TGCGCCAGCAGCCTACTAGCGGGGGCCGCCGCGAACACCGGGGAGCTGTTTTTT. Its translation is CASSLLAGAAANTGELFF.

This clonotype appeared a few times. The chain carries TRBV7-3 and TRBJ1-1; TRBD1 is a possible D gene (6 bases). The CDR3 runs 14 residues. Germline CDR1 is SGHTA and CDR2 is FQGTGA. V gave up 5 bases and J gave up 6 bases, with 16 bases separating them. For the CDR3, the DNA is TGTGCCAGCAGCGCTCGTCTAGGGGGAGCTGAAGCTTTCTTT. Translating gives CASSARLGGAEAFF.

J is TRBJ1-1 and V is TRBV29-1, with no clear D. Per germline, CDR1 SQVTM and CDR2 ANQGSEA. V lost 2 bases to trimming and J lost 11 bases, with 9 bases between them. The CDR3 contains 10 residues. CDR3 sequence: CSVELGDAFF. The CDR3 coding sequence is TGCAGCGTTGAATTGGGTGACGCTTTCTTT.